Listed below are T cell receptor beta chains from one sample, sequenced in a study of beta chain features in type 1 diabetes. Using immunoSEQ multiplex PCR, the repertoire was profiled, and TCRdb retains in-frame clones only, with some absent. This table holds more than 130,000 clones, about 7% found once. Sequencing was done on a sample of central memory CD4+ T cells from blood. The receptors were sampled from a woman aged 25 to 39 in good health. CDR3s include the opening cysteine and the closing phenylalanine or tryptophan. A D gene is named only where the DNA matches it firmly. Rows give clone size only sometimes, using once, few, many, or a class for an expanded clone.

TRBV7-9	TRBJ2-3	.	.	TGTGCCAGCTCCCCGGGGGAGACTAGCACAGATACGCAGTATTTT	CASSPGETSTDTQYF
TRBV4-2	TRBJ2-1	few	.	TGTGCCAGCAGCCGCGAACTAGGGTCCTACAATGAGCAGTTCTTC	CASSRELGSYNEQFF
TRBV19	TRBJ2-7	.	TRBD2	TGTGCCAGTACCTCTCCCGGGACTAGCGGGAGCTACGAGCAGTACTTC	CASTSPGTSGSYEQYF
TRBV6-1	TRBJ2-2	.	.	TGTGCCACCCGGGACAAGAACACCGGGGAGCTGTTTTTT	CATRDKNTGELFF
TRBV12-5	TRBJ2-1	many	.	TGTGCTAGTGGATCGGACTTTGATGAGCAGTTCTTC	CASGSDFDEQFF
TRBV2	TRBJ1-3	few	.	TGTGCCACCCGTCAGACAGACATCTCTGGAAACACCATATATTTT	CATRQTDISGNTIYF
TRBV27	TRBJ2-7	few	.	TGTGCCAGCAGTTTAGAAGGTCCCAGGGAAACCTACGAGCAGTACTTC	CASSLEGPRETYEQYF
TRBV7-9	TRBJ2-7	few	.	TGTGCCAGCAGCTTAAGACGGGACTACGAGCAGTACTTC	CASSLRRDYEQYF
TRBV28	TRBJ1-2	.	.	TGTGCCAGCACGATATCGGGACAAGCATATGGCTACACCTTC	CASTISGQAYGYTF
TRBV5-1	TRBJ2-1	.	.	TGCGCCAGCACCCCAGAGGCGGGATTGGGCAATGAGCAGTTCTTC	CASTPEAGLGNEQFF
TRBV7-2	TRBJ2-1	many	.	TGTGCCAGCAGCCCGGCAGGGCGGGGGCAGAACTACAATGAGCAGTTCTTC	CASSPAGRGQNYNEQFF
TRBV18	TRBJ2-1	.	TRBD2	TGTGCCAGCTCACCCTATCAGACTAGCGCGAATGGTGAGCAGTTCTTC	CASSPYQTSANGEQFF
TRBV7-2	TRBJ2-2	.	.	TGTGCCAGCAAGAACTCGGCAGGTAGCGGAAACACCGGGGAGCTGTTTTTT	CASKNSAGSGNTGELFF
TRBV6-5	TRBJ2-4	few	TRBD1	TGTGCCAGCAGACAGGGGGCAGCCAAAAACATTCAGTACTTC	CASRQGAAKNIQYF
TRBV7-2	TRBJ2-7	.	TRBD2	TGTGCCAGCAGCTTAAGGGCGGTTAGCGGGTCCTACGAGCAGTACTTC	CASSLRAVSGSYEQYF
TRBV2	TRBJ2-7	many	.	TGTGCCAGCAGTTATAGCTCCTACGAGCAGTACTTC	CASSYSSYEQYF
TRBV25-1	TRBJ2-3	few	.	TGTGCCAGCAGTGAATCTGGCGGAGTGGGAGATACGCAGTATTTT	CASSESGGVGDTQYF
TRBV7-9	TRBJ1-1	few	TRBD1	TGTGCCAGCAAGAGGGACAGGGAAACTGAAGCTTTCTTT	CASKRDRETEAFF
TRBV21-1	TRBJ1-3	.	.	TGTGCCAGCAGCAAAGTAGGAGGTCAGAGCTCTGGAAACACCATATATTTT	CASSKVGGQSSGNTIYF
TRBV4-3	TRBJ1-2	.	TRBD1	TGCGCCAGCAGCCAAGAAGGGACAGGAGATTATGGCTACACCTTC	CASSQEGTGDYGYTF
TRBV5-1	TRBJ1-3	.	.	TGCGCCAGCAGCTTGAGTCAGGGATCGGGAAACACCATATATTTT	CASSLSQGSGNTIYF
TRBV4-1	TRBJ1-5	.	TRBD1	TGCGCCAGCAGCCAACAGACGGACAGGGGAAGGCAGCCCCAGCATTTT	CASSQQTDRGRQPQHF
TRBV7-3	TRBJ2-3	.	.	TGTGCCAGCAGCCCCGGCACAGATACGCAGTATTTT	CASSPGTDTQYF
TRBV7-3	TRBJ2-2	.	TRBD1	TGTGCCAGCAGCTTGAGCGGCGGGACAGGGATCGCCGGGGAGCTGTTTTTT	CASSLSGGTGIAGELFF
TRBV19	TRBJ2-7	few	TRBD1	TGTGCCAGTAGTTTCGGGACAGGGGACTACGAGCAGTACTTC	CASSFGTGDYEQYF
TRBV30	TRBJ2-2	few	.	TGTGCCTGGAGATTACAGGGACGGACCACCGGGGAGCTGTTTTTT	CAWRLQGRTTGELFF
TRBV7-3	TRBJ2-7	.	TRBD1	TGTGCCAGCAGCTTGGGGCCGCCGGGACAGGGGGCTTACGAGCAGTACTTC	CASSLGPPGQGAYEQYF
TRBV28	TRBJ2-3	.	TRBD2	TGTGCCAGCAGCCCAAGCGGGAGGGCGACAGATACGCAGTATTTT	CASSPSGRATDTQYF
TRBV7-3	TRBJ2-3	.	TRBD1	TGTGCCAGCAGCTTAAAAGGGGGACAGGGGAATTCAGACACAGATACGCAGTATTTT	CASSLKGGQGNSDTDTQYF
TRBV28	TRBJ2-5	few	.	TGTGCCAGCAGTCCGGGCGGGACCTTGGATGGAGAGACCCAGTACTTC	CASSPGGTLDGETQYF
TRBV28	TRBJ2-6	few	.	TGTGCCAGCAGTTCCCTAGGGGTTACTGGGGCCAACGTCCTGACTTTC	CASSSLGVTGANVLTF
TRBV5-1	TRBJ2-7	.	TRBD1	TGCGCCAGCAGCCCTGTCACCTCCGGGACAGGGAGCTACGAGCAGTACTTC	CASSPVTSGTGSYEQYF
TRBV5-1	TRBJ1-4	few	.	TGCGCCAGCAGCCAAGGGGTTGAGAGAGAAAAACTGTTTTTT	CASSQGVEREKLFF
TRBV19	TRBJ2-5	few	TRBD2	TGTGCCAGTTTGGGGGGGGGAAGTGGAGAGACCCAGTACTTC	CASLGGGSGETQYF
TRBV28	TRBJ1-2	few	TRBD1	TGTGCCAGCTCAAAAGCCGACAGGGGTGGCTACACCTTC	CASSKADRGGYTF
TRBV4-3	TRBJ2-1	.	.	TGCGCCAGCAGCCAAGAGCCCACGGTGGGGGGGCCATACCAGTTCTTC	CASSQEPTVGGPYQFF
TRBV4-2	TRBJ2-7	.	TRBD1	TGTGCCAGCAGCCAAGATCTAGGGCAGGGGGCGCGCTACGAGCAGTACTTC	CASSQDLGQGARYEQYF
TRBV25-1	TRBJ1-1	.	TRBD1	TGTGCCAGCAGTGAACCGGGACAGGGGGCGTCTGAAGCTTTCTTT	CASSEPGQGASEAFF
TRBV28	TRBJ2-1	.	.	TGTGCCAGCAGTTTAGGGCGAGTCCATGAGCAGTTCTTC	CASSLGRVHEQFF
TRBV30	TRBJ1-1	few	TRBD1	TGTGCCTGGAGTGGAGGACAGGGGGGTCAAGTCACTGAAGCTTTCTTT	CAWSGGQGGQVTEAFF
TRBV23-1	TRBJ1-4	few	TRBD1	TGCGCCAGCAGTCAATTGGGACAGGGGGGCACTAATGAAAAACTGTTTTTT	CASSQLGQGGTNEKLFF
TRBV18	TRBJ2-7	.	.	TGTGCCAGCTCACCGGGAATTGGGAGACACGAGCAGTACTTC	CASSPGIGRHEQYF
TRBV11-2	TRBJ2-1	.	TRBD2	TGTGCCAGCAGCTTGACAGTTTCTAGCGGCAATGAGCAGTTCTTC	CASSLTVSSGNEQFF
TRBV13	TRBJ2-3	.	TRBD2	TGTGCCAGCAGCTTTATCCAGACTAGCGGGAGAACAGATACGCAGTATTTT	CASSFIQTSGRTDTQYF
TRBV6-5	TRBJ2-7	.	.	TGTGCCAGCAGTGTAGCGTCGTCGGGCGAGCAGTACTTC	CASSVASSGEQYF
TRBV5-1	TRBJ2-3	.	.	TGCGCCAGCAGCGGCGGTTTGACGGGAGTTAGCACAGATACGCAGTATTTT	CASSGGLTGVSTDTQYF
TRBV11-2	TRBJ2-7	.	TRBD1	TGTGCCAGCAGCTTAACGACGGGACAGATCCTCTCCGAGCAGTACTTC	CASSLTTGQILSEQYF
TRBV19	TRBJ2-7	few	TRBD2	TGTGCCAGTAGTCCCCTGGGGAGTTCGGGAGGCTCCTACGAGCAGTACTTC	CASSPLGSSGGSYEQYF
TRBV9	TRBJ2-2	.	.	TGTGCCAGCAGCGTAGATAGCCACACCGGGGAGCTGTTTTTT	CASSVDSHTGELFF
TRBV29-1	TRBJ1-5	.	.	TGCAGCGTTCAACAGGGTTCTTCTCAGCCCCAGCATTTT	CSVQQGSSQPQHF